The clone carrying this T cell receptor (beta chain) came up a few times. Profiled with immunoSEQ multiplex PCR; TCRdb holds only in-frame clones, not every one. The sample lists about 12,000 clones; about four fifths were seen once. The entry originates in a study of blood T cell repertoires in COVID-19. The receptor's source is a man at least 80 years old with acute or convalescent COVID-19. Material: peripheral blood.

The DNA of the CDR3 is TGTGCCAGCAGGGAGGACAGAACCTATGGCTACACCTTC. The encoded protein is CASREDRTYGYTF. The rearrangement joins TRBV2 to TRBJ1-2, with D maybe TRBD1 (6 bases). The germline gives CDR1 SNHLY, CDR2 FYNNEI. The CDR3 runs to 13 residues. V was pared by 6 bases and J by 4 bases, with 12 bases between.